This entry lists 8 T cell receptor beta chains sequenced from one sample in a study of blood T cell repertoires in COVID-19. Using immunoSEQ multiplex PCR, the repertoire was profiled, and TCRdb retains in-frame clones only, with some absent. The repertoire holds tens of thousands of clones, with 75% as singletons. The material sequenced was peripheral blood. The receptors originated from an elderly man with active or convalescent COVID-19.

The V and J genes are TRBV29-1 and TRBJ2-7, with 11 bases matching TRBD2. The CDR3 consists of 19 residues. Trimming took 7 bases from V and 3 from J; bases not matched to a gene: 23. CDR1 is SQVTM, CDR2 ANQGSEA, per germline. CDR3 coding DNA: TGCAGCGCCGACAGATTAGCGGGAGGGCCTACGCTCGCTTTCTACGAGCAGTACTTC. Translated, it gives CSADRLAGGPTLAFYEQYF.

CDR3 region: CASSAGLAGGTGELFF. CDR3 nucleotide sequence: TGTGCCAGTAGCGCAGGACTAGCGGGGGGAACCGGGGAGCTGTTTTTT. The chain is built from TRBV19 and TRBJ2-2, with 14 bases that match TRBD2. J lost 5 bases, V lost 6 bases, and 5 bases had no gene match. The CDR3 length is 16 residues. The V gene's germline CDR1 is LNHDA and CDR2 SQIVND (reference sequence).

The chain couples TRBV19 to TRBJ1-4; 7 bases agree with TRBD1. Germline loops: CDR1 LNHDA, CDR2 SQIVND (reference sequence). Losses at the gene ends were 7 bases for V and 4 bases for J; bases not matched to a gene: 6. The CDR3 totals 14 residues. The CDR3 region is CASTPTGRNEKLFF. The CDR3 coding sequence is TGTGCCAGTACCCCGACAGGGCGTAATGAAAAACTGTTTTTT.

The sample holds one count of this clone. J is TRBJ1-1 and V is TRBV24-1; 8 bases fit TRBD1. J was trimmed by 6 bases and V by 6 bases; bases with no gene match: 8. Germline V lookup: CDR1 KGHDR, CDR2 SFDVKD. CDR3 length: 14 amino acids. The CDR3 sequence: CATSRTGRLAEAFF. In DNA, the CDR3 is TGTGCCACCAGTCGGACAGGGAGGTTAGCTGAAGCTTTCTTT.

The CDR3 bases are TGTGCCAGCACTGATCCCGGGACTAGCGGGAGGGGCGAGCAGTACTTC. The encoded protein is CASTDPGTSGRGEQYF. The chain recombines TRBV7-2 with TRBJ2-7; 16 bases fit TRBD2. Germline CDR1 and CDR2: SGHTA and FQGNSA. Trimming cost V 7 bases and J 6 bases; bases outside gene matches: 9. This CDR3 is built from 16 residues. The full variable domain, completed using reference TRBV7-2 and TRBJ2-7, is GAGVSQSPSNKVTEKGKDVELRCDPISGHTALYWYRQSLGQGLEFLIYFQGNSAPDKSGLPSDRFSAERTGGSVSTLTIQRTQQEDSAVYLCASTDPGTSGRGEQYFGPGTRLTVT.

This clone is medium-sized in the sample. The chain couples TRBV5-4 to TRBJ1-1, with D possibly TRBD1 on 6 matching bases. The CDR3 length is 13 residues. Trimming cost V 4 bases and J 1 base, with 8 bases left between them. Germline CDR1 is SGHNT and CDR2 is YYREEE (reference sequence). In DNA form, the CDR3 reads TGTGCCAGCAGCAGGGACACGAACACTGAAGCTTTCTTT. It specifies CASSRDTNTEAFF.

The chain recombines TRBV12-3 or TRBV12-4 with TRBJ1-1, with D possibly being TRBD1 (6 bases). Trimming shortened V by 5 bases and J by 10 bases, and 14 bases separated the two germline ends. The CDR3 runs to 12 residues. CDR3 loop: CASSEGGAVAFF. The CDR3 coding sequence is TGTGCCAGCAGTGAAGGGGGGGCTGTAGCTTTCTTT.

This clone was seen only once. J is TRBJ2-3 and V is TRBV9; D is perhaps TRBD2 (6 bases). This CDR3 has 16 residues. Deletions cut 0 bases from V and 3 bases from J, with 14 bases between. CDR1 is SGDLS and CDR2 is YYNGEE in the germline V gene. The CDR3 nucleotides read TGTGCCAGCAGCGTAGGAGCGGGCTGGGGGACAGATACGCAGTATTTT. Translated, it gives CASSVGAGWGTDTQYF.